This T cell receptor beta chain stems from a study of blood T cell repertoires in COVID-19. As handled by the study authors: Amplification of reference gene primers was used by the study to estimate nucleated cell counts. Sequencing used immunoSEQ multiplex PCR; TCRdb keeps in-frame clones, though not all of them. V, J and clone size were drawn from that table, and D and trimming were deduced from the DNA. The data show 150,000 to 200,000 clones, roughly 90% seen once. CDR1 is SNHLY, CDR2 FYNNEI, per germline. CDR3 size: 11 residues. Between the trimmed V and J ends, which lost 7 bases and 8 bases, there was a span of 8 bases.

The source of this sequence is a woman in her late teens or twenties who had recovered from COVID-19. The chain is built from TRBV2 and TRBJ2-2; weak D call: TRBD2 (6 bases). The sample was PBMCs or T cells enriched from blood (not recorded which). The CDR3 protein is CASMGGGELFF. CDR3 DNA: TGTGCCAGCATGGGGGGTGGGGAGCTGTTTTTT.